What follows are 27 T cell receptor beta chains derived from one specimen sequenced in a study of cytomegalovirus exposure and HLA in healthy donors. PCR was performed using 60 Vbeta and 13 Jbeta primers. Clones were sequenced by immunoSEQ multiplex PCR, and TCRdb holds only the in-frame ones, with some missing. The sample lists tens of thousands of clones; more than 65% were seen once. Specimen: PBMCs. These TCRs come from a man in his 70s in good health and CMV-seropositive.

DNA of the CDR3: TGTGCCAGCAGTACCCCGGAGGGCCTCGGGGAGCAGTTCTTC. Its protein product is CASSTPEGLGEQFF. The chain couples TRBV6-5 to TRBJ2-1; maybe TRBD2 (6 bases). Trimming removed 5 bases at V and 10 bases at J, with 18 bases between. The CDR3 is 14 residues long. Germline CDR1 MNHEY, CDR2 SVGAGI.

The rearrangement joins TRBV18 to TRBJ2-7; 12 bases are a match to TRBD1. The V gene's germline CDR1 is KGHSH and CDR2 LQKENI. The CDR3 is 16 residues long. Germline trimming cut 3 bases from V and 0 bases from J; bases unmatched to any gene: 3. CDR3 in DNA: TGTGCCAGCTCACCTCAGGGACAGGGGGCCTCCTACGAGCAGTACTTC. Protein product: CASSPQGQGASYEQYF.

This chain uses TRBV7-6 with TRBJ2-3; TRBD1 might be the D (5 bases). V lost 2 bases and J 4 bases, leaving 16 bases between the germline ends. The CDR3 covers 16 residues. Germline values: CDR1 SGHVS, CDR2 FNYEAQ. CDR3 loop: CASSLFLGQGADTQYF. The CDR3 region has the DNA TGTGCCAGCAGCTTATTTTTAGGGCAAGGGGCAGATACGCAGTATTTT. The whole variable domain, filled in from reference TRBV7-6 and TRBJ2-3, reads GAGVSQSPRYKVTKRGQDVALRCDPISGHVSLYWYRQALGQGPEFLTYFNYEAQQDKSGLPNDRFSAERPEGSISTLTIQRTEQRDSAMYRCASSLFLGQGADTQYFGPGTRLTVL.

The chain is built from TRBV7-9 and TRBJ2-7, with D maybe TRBD1 (5 bases). The CDR3 runs to 15 residues. Germline CDR1 reads SEHNR; CDR2 reads FQNEAQ (reference sequence). V was pared by 5 bases and J by 1 base, with 15 bases between. This CDR3 is CASSARGQGSYEQYF. In nucleotides, the CDR3 is TGTGCCAGCAGCGCCCGTGGCCAGGGTTCCTACGAGCAGTACTTC.

The gene calls are TRBV2 and TRBJ1-4; TRBD1 matches 9 bases. CDR1 is SNHLY and CDR2 is FYNNEI in the germline V gene. The CDR3 totals 12 residues. CDR3 amino acids: CATGTGSEKLFF. The CDR3 nucleotides are TGTGCTACCGGGACAGGGTCTGAAAAACTGTTTTTT.

This rearrangement joins TRBV28 to TRBJ2-7; TRBD1 matches 9 bases. After removal of 6 bases from V and 3 bases from J, the junction contained 3 bases not matched to a gene. The CDR3 runs to 13 residues. The germline V gene has CDR1 MDHEN and CDR2 SYDVKM. The CDR3 DNA sequence: TGTGCCAGCAGGCGGGACAGGGTCTACGAGCAGTACTTC. Its protein product is CASRRDRVYEQYF.

The chain combines TRBV5-1 with TRBJ1-2, with a possible D match to TRBD1 (6 bases). V gave up 4 bases and J gave up 2 bases, with 12 bases separating them. CDR3 length: 14 residues. Germline-derived CDR1 and CDR2 are SGHRS and YFSETQ. CDR3 coding DNA: TGCGCCAGCAGCGCCTCCACAGGGAACTATGGCTACACCTTC. Residues: CASSASTGNYGYTF.

The chain has TRBV25-1 and TRBJ2-3, with 9 bases aligning to TRBD1. Per germline, CDR1 MGHDK and CDR2 SYGVNS. CDR3 length: 14 amino acids. The V and J ends lost 5 bases and 2 bases, in that order; junction bases with no gene match: 2. The CDR3 loop is CASSRDRDTDTQYF. The CDR3 DNA is TGTGCCAGCAGTCGGGACAGGGACACAGATACGCAGTATTTT.

In its sample, this clone was seen a few times. The gene calls are TRBV5-1 and TRBJ1-6, with D possibly being TRBD1 (6 bases). Germline V gives CDR1 SGHRS, CDR2 YFSETQ. Between the trimmed V and J ends, which lost 4 bases and 7 bases, there was a span of 15 bases. CDR3 size: 15 residues. The CDR3, as DNA: TGCGCCAGCAGCCCATCGGGGGGGGCGAATTCACCCCTCCACTTT. Translating it yields CASSPSGGANSPLHF.

The CDR3 region has the DNA TGTGCCAGCTCACCCGACAGGGAGTGGGGCTACACCTTC. It encodes CASSPDREWGYTF. This chain links TRBV18 with TRBJ1-2; 7 bases are a match to TRBD1. CDR3 length: 13 amino acids. After removal of 3 bases from V and 8 bases from J, the junction contained 6 bases not matched to a gene. Per germline, CDR1 KGHSH and CDR2 LQKENI.

The V and J genes are TRBV18 and TRBJ2-7, with 7 positions matching TRBD2. Trimming cost V 3 bases and J 3 bases; bases outside gene matches: 5. The CDR3 runs to 14 residues. Looked up from germline, CDR1 is KGHSH and CDR2 is LQKENI. For the CDR3, the DNA is TGTGCCAGCTCACCGGGGACTACTATCTACGAGCAGTACTTC. Its protein is CASSPGTTIYEQYF.

This sequence joins TRBV9 and TRBJ2-7; D may be TRBD2 (5 bases). The V end lost 3 bases, the J end lost 6 bases, and 10 bases lay between the germline ends. Germline V gene sequence: CDR1 SGDLS, CDR2 YYNGEE. This CDR3 comprises 12 residues. The CDR3 loop reads CASSANRGEQYF. The DNA for the CDR3 is TGTGCCAGCAGCGCCAATCGGGGCGAGCAGTACTTC.

V gene TRBV11-2 combines with J gene TRBJ2-7; a possible D gene is TRBD1 (5 bases). The V gene lost 1 base and the J gene lost 10 bases, with 14 bases spanning the gap. This CDR3 region has 13 residues. Germline V gene lookup returns CDR1 SGHAT and CDR2 FQNNGV. The CDR3 sequence is CASSLARALEQYF. CDR3 bases: TGTGCCAGCAGCTTAGCCAGGGCCCTAGAACAGTACTTC.

This clone was observed a handful of times. This chain connects TRBV5-1 to TRBJ2-1; 14 bases agree with TRBD2. Germline CDR1 and CDR2: SGHRS and YFSETQ. The CDR3 has 16 residues. Trimming at V came to 4 bases and at J to 9 bases, leaving 9 bases not matched to a gene. The CDR3 sequence is CASSRRTSGGQGEQFF. The CDR3 region has the DNA TGCGCCAGCAGCCGTCGGACTAGCGGGGGGCAGGGTGAGCAGTTCTTC. Full variable domain (missing parts from reference TRBV5-1 and TRBJ2-1): KAGVTQTPRYLIKTRGQQVTLSCSPISGHRSVSWYQQTPGQGLQFLFEYFSETQRNKGNFPGRFSGRQFSNSRSEMNVSTLELGDSALYLCASSRRTSGGQGEQFFGPGTRLTVL.

The V call is TRBV27, the J call TRBJ1-5; D might be TRBD1 (5 bases). The CDR3 spans 14 residues. The V gene's germline CDR1 is MNHEY and CDR2 SMNVEV (reference sequence). Trimming took 6 bases from V and 3 from J, leaving 12 bases between them. The CDR3 DNA reads as TGTGCCAGCAGACCAGACAGCTACAATCAGCCCCAGCATTTT. This codes for CASRPDSYNQPQHF.

The chain has TRBV28 and TRBJ1-5, with 10 bases fitting TRBD1. Germline V CDR1 and CDR2: MDHEN, SYDVKM. V dropped 6 bases and J dropped 5; count of bases not matched to a gene: 13. The CDR3 length is 17 residues. Written as DNA, the CDR3 is TGTGCCAGCAGCAGTCCGGGACAGGGGCCGTCCGATCAGCCCCAGCATTTT. Protein product: CASSSPGQGPSDQPQHF.

The chain carries TRBV6-5 and TRBJ1-1, with D tentatively TRBD1 (5 bases). From germline, CDR1 is MNHEY and CDR2 SVGAGI. CDR3 length equals 13 residues. V lost 6 bases, J lost 7 bases, and 15 bases lay in between. The CDR3 sequence: CASRRTLPDEAFF. The CDR3 region has the DNA TGTGCCAGCAGAAGGACATTGCCCGATGAAGCTTTCTTT.

This sequence joins TRBV5-1 and TRBJ2-1; 10 nucleotides line up with TRBD1. The germline V gene encodes CDR1 SGHRS and CDR2 YFSETQ. The CDR3 totals 15 residues. Trimming at V came to 0 bases and at J to 4 bases, leaving 1 base not matched to a gene. CDR3 protein: CASSLGTGGYNEQFF. The CDR3, as DNA: TGCGCCAGCAGCTTGGGGACAGGGGGGTACAATGAGCAGTTCTTC.

This chain uses TRBV6-1 with TRBJ1-4; D is ambiguous. CDR3 size: 15 residues. CDR1 and CDR2 from the germline V gene are MNHNS and SASEGT. V was clipped by 4 bases and J by 1 base, with 10 bases between them. The CDR3 loop reads CASSGNPGTNEKLFF. The CDR3 DNA sequence: TGTGCCAGCAGTGGAAACCCGGGAACTAATGAAAAACTGTTTTTT.

The rearrangement links TRBV7-9 to TRBJ2-2, with D possibly being TRBD1 (6 bases). The CDR3 has 15 residues. Germline-derived CDR1 and CDR2 are SEHNR and FQNEAQ (reference sequence). Trimming left V 5 bases short and J 6 bases short, with 16 bases between. This CDR3 is CASSQYRDPPGELFF. The CDR3, as DNA: TGTGCCAGCAGCCAGTACAGGGATCCGCCCGGGGAGCTGTTTTTT.

The rearrangement joins TRBV19 to TRBJ2-5, with D hard to call. V was pared by 3 bases and J by 2 bases, with 4 bases between. The CDR3 totals 12 residues. The germline V gene encodes CDR1 LNHDA and CDR2 SQIVND (reference sequence). CDR3 nucleotide sequence: TGTGCCAGTAGTATGCAGCAAGAGACCCAGTACTTC. This translates into CASSMQQETQYF.

The chain uses TRBV2 and TRBJ2-5, with D possibly being TRBD2 (5 bases). Per the germline V gene, CDR1 is SNHLY and CDR2 is FYNNEI. The CDR3 length is 14 residues. V was cut by 1 base and J by 6 bases, with 12 bases left in between. The chain's CDR3 is CASSEGGVGQTQYF. The DNA of the CDR3 is TGTGCCAGCAGTGAAGGGGGAGTAGGCCAGACCCAGTACTTC.

This sequence joins TRBV19 and TRBJ2-3, with TRBD2 as a possible D gene (6 bases). CDR3 length: 13 amino acids. Trimming took 5 bases from V and 4 from J, leaving 10 bases between them. Looked up from germline, CDR1 is LNHDA and CDR2 is SQIVND (reference sequence). Written as DNA, the CDR3 is TGTGCCAGTAGTTTCGCGGGATCAGATACGCAGTATTTT. As protein: CASSFAGSDTQYF.

The J gene is TRBJ2-5, the V gene TRBV7-2; TRBD2 aligns across 12 bases. J lost 5 bases, V lost 5 bases, and 3 bases had no gene match. CDR1 and CDR2 from the germline V gene are SGHTA and FQGNSA. The CDR3 is 14 amino acids. The CDR3 region is CASSTGLAGETQYF. In DNA form, the CDR3 reads TGTGCCAGCAGCACGGGACTAGCGGGTGAGACCCAGTACTTC.

This chain joins TRBV12-5 and TRBJ1-1, with D possibly matching TRBD1 (5 bases). V was shortened by 1 base and J by 6 bases, with 21 bases between the two germline ends. This CDR3 has 17 amino acids. Germline values: CDR1 LGHNT, CDR2 FRNRAP. This CDR3 reads CASGLELPPRAVAEAFF. CDR3 bases: TGTGCTAGTGGTTTGGAACTCCCCCCCAGGGCCGTCGCTGAAGCTTTCTTT.

The chain joins TRBV11-2 to TRBJ2-6, with TRBD1 as a possible D gene (6 bases). Looked up from germline, CDR1 is SGHAT and CDR2 is FQNNGV. The CDR3 spans 15 residues. V was trimmed by 5 bases and J by 4 bases, leaving 12 bases between them. This CDR3 is CASSQAGAGANVLTF. The CDR3 region has the DNA TGTGCCAGCAGCCAAGCAGGGGCAGGGGCCAACGTCCTGACTTTC. Full variable domain (remainder filled in from reference TRBV11-2 and TRBJ2-6): EAGVAQSPRYKIIEKRQSVAFWCNPISGHATLYWYQQILGQGPKLLIQFQNNGVVDDSQLPKDRFSAERLKGVDSTLKIQPAKLEDSAVYLCASSQAGAGANVLTFGAGSRLTVL.

This clone was counted between two and nine times. This chain joins TRBV11-3 and TRBJ2-5; TRBD1 is a possible D gene (5 bases). The CDR3 loop spans 12 amino acids. V was clipped by 6 bases and J by 5 bases, with 10 bases between them. CDR1 and CDR2 (germline): SGHNT, YENEEA. The DNA of the CDR3 is TGTGCCAGCAGGGGGCTGGGGGAGACCCAGTACTTC. Its protein product is CASRGLGETQYF.